Presented here are 19 T cell receptor beta chains from one specimen sequenced in a study of metastatic and nonmetastatic thyroid tumors. TCRdb re-clonotyped the PCR reads via MiXCR. The sample yields over 25,000 clones, around 14% seen once. Patients had received no treatment of any kind before thyroid surgery. Sample: blood. The receptors come from a male donor with papillary thyroid cancer or a benign thyroid nodule (not recorded which). Some clones in this sample may be carry-over from other donors' samples.

In the case of this clone: A read error is possible here, since a much larger clone lies one base away. No conserved phenylalanine or tryptophan is present at the end of the CDR3, so a read error is the likely explanation. This rearrangement joins TRBV5-4 to TRBJ2-5; unclear D gene. This CDR3 contains 11 residues. V was cut by 4 bases and J by 2 bases, with 3 bases left in between. Germline V gene lookup returns CDR1 SGHNT and CDR2 YYREEE (reference sequence). The CDR3 DNA follows: TGTGCCAGCAGCCTGCAAGAGACCCAGTACTCC. Its protein product is CASSLQETQYS.

The chain has TRBV11-2 and TRBJ2-1; TRBD1 matches 10 bases. V shed 5 bases, J shed 7 bases, and the junction held 2 bases outside the gene matches. This CDR3 spans 13 amino acids. Germline V gene lookup returns CDR1 SGHAT and CDR2 FQNNGV. As DNA, the CDR3 is TGTGCCAGCAGCCGGACAGGGGGGAATGAGCAGTTCTTC. This encodes CASSRTGGNEQFF.

The sample holds many counts of this clone. The rearrangement uses TRBV2 and TRBJ1-5; D perhaps matches TRBD1 (5 bases). This CDR3 has 12 residues. With 4 bases removed from V and 11 bases from J, the gap between germline ends came to 12 bases. The germline gives CDR1 SNHLY, CDR2 FYNNEI. This chain's CDR3 is CASSGQPQSQHF. The CDR3 DNA sequence: TGTGCCAGCAGTGGACAGCCCCAGTCCCAGCATTTT.

Many counts were recorded for this clone. This chain uses TRBV20-1 with TRBJ2-2; D ambiguous. This CDR3 region has 17 residues. Trimming took 0 bases from V and 4 from J, leaving 18 bases between them. CDR1 is DFQATT, CDR2 SNEGSKA, per germline (reference sequence). CDR3: CSARELLRASGTGELFF. DNA of the CDR3: TGCAGTGCTAGAGAGTTGCTTAGGGCATCGGGCACCGGGGAGCTGTTTTTT.

This chain connects TRBV6-1 to TRBJ1-5, with 7 positions matching TRBD1. This CDR3 has 15 residues. Per germline, CDR1 MNHNS and CDR2 SASEGT. The V gene end was trimmed by 4 bases and the J gene end by 2 bases; junction bases not matched to a gene: 5. The CDR3 DNA sequence: TGTGCCAGCAGTGTTCCAGGGGGTGGCAATCAGCCCCAGCATTTT. Protein: CASSVPGGGNQPQHF.

This clone counts as medium-sized. The V call is TRBV6-1, the J call TRBJ2-7; TRBD1 might be the D (5 bases). V lost 6 bases and J lost 0, with 12 bases in between. Germline V gene lookup returns CDR1 MNHNS and CDR2 SASEGT. The CDR3 loop spans 14 amino acids. CDR3 coding DNA: TGTGCCAGCAGGACACAGGTCTTCTCCTACGAGCAGTACTTC. Translating it yields CASRTQVFSYEQYF.

This clone came up many times. CDR3 in DNA: TGTGCCAGCTCACCAGCCGACAGAGTCCAAGAGACCCAGTACTTC. It yields the protein CASSPADRVQETQYF. The chain is built from TRBV18 and TRBJ2-5, with D perhaps TRBD1 (5 bases). The CDR3 spans 15 residues. Germline values: CDR1 KGHSH, CDR2 LQKENI. V was clipped by 2 bases and J by 1 base, with 11 bases between them. Filled out from reference TRBV18 and TRBJ2-5, the complete variable domain reads NAGVMQNPRHLVRRRGQEARLRCSPMKGHSHVYWYRQLPEEGLKFMVYLQKENIIDESGMPKERFSAEFPKEGPSILRIQQVVRGDSAAYFCASSPADRVQETQYFGPGTRLLVL.

About this clone: A read error may account for a junction end that differs from germline. In DNA, the CDR3 is TGTGCCAGCAGTTACTCCGGGGGGGCGATTACTGATGCTTTATTT. Protein product: CASSYSGGAITDALF. This chain links TRBV6-5 with TRBJ1-1; tentatively, D is TRBD1 (6 bases). CDR1 and CDR2 (germline): MNHEY, SVGAGI. The CDR3 runs 15 residues.

There are a few counts of this clone. V and J are TRBV6-1 and TRBJ1-1; 7 bases match TRBD1. Trimming at V came to 6 bases and at J to 2 bases, leaving 6 bases not matched to a gene. CDR1 is MNHNS, CDR2 SASEGT, per germline. The CDR3 has 14 amino acids. The CDR3 DNA is TGTGCCAGCAGGACCGGGACAGCCAACACTGAAGCTTTCTTT. This translates into CASRTGTANTEAFF.

With respect to this clone: The junction shows a germline mismatch at one end, possibly a read error. The chain employs TRBV19 and TRBJ1-5; D uncertain. Germline V gene lookup returns CDR1 LNHDA and CDR2 SQIVND (reference sequence). The CDR3 spans 14 residues. The CDR3 bases are TGTGCCAGTGGTATAGATGGATTTTTGCAGCCCCAGCATTTT. This sequence encodes CASGIDGFLQPQHF.

This clone showed up many times. One end of the junction does not line up with germline, which may come from a read error. The chain has TRBV7-7 and TRBJ2-1; TRBD2 matches 8 bases. The CDR3 runs to 13 residues. From germline, CDR1 is SSHAT and CDR2 FNYEAQ (reference sequence). DNA of the CDR3: TGTGCTAGCAGCCCTGCGGGGGGCAATGAGCAGTTCTTC. This sequence encodes CASSPAGGNEQFF.

For this clone: The junction departs from germline at one end; a sequencing error may be responsible. The V call is TRBV6-5, the J call TRBJ2-3; 16 bases map to TRBD2. CDR1 is MNHEY, CDR2 SVGAGI, per germline. The CDR3 sequence is 17 residues long. The CDR3 coding sequence is TGCGCCAGCAGTCGGACGGGACTAGCGGGAGGGCGAGATACGCAGTATTTT. Translated, it gives CASSRTGLAGGRDTQYF.

The V gene is TRBV30, the J gene TRBJ1-6; no definite D call. Germline loops: CDR1 GTSNPN, CDR2 SVGIG (reference sequence). The CDR3 is made up of 14 amino acids. The V gene lost 3 bases and the J gene lost 7 bases, with 13 bases spanning the gap. The CDR3 loop reads CAWSAGDSNSPLHF. The CDR3 coding sequence is TGTGCCTGGAGCGCCGGGGATTCGAATTCACCCCTCCACTTT.

This clone occurred many times. The chain employs TRBV30 and TRBJ1-6; no clear D gene. The V end was cut by 3 bases, the J end by 5 bases, with 11 bases between. Germline V gene sequence: CDR1 GTSNPN, CDR2 SVGIG (reference sequence). The CDR3 is made up of 14 amino acids. CDR3 coding DNA: TGTGCCTGGAGGCACGGGTCCGATAATTCACCCCTCCACTTT. Its protein is CAWRHGSDNSPLHF.

This clone was recorded at least ten times. This chain uses TRBV5-6 with TRBJ2-6; no definite D call. Germline CDR1 SGHDT, CDR2 YYEEEE. CDR3 size: 15 residues. Between the trimmed V and J ends, which lost 4 bases and 3 bases, there was a span of 11 bases. In DNA, the CDR3 is TGTGCCAGCAGCCTCCGGGCCGGTGGGGCCAACGTCCTGACTTTC. It specifies CASSLRAGGANVLTF.

The rearrangement links TRBV4-1 to TRBJ1-2, with D uncertain. This CDR3 has 15 residues. V lost 5 bases and J 5 bases, leaving 18 bases between the germline ends. Germline V gene data show CDR1 as MGHRA and CDR2 as YSYEKL. DNA of the CDR3: TGCGCCAGCAGCGTCGGGCTTACCGGGGATTATGGCTACACCTTC. Translating gives CASSVGLTGDYGYTF.

This clone was observed many times. The chain employs TRBV2 and TRBJ2-4; D uncertain. The germline CDR1 and CDR2 sequences are SNHLY and FYNNEI. This CDR3 is built from 15 residues. V was shortened by 3 bases and J by 0 bases, with 9 bases between the two germline ends. The CDR3: CASSDGIRAKNIQYF. The CDR3 nucleotides are TGTGCCAGCAGTGATGGGATCCGAGCCAAAAACATTCAGTACTTC.

This clone was picked up a small number of times. Just one base apart from a much larger clone, this may be a read error. The chain uses TRBV19 and TRBJ2-3; tentatively, D is TRBD1 (6 bases). Looked up from germline, CDR1 is LNHDA and CDR2 is SQIVND (reference sequence). V was cut by 4 bases and J by 7 bases, with 15 bases left in between. The CDR3 length is 14 residues. The CDR3 reads CASSTNRDEYTQYF. The DNA of the CDR3 is TGTGCCAGTAGTACCAACAGGGATGAGTATACGCAGTATTTT.

The chain couples TRBV6-1 to TRBJ2-7; 7 nucleotides agree with TRBD1. Germline assignment: CDR1 MNHNS and CDR2 SASEGT. This CDR3 has 13 amino acids. Trimming at V came to 6 bases and at J to 3 bases, leaving 5 bases not matched to a gene. This chain's CDR3 is CASSYRGGYEQYF. CDR3 nucleotides: TGTGCCAGCAGCTACAGGGGCGGCTACGAGCAGTACTTC.